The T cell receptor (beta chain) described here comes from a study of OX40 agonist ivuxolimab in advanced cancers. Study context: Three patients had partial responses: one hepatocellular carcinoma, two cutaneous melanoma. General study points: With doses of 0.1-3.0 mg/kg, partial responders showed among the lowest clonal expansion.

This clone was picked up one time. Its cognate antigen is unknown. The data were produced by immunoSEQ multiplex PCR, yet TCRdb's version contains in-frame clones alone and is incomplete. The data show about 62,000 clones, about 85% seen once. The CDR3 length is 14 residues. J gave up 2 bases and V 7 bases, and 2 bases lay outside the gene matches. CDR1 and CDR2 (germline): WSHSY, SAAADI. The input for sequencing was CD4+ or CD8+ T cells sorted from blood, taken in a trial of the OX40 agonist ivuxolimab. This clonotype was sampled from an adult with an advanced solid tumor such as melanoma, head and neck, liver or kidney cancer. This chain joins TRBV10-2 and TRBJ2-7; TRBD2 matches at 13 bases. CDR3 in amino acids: CASKLAGGAYEQYF. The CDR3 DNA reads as TGCGCCAGCAAACTAGCGGGAGGGGCCTACGAGCAGTACTTC.